One TCR beta chain is described in this entry. V was shortened by 4 bases and J by 3 bases, with 13 bases between the two germline ends. The CDR3 sequence is 14 residues long. CDR1 SEHNR and CDR2 FQNEAQ come from the germline V gene (reference sequence). This entry belongs to a study of cytomegalovirus exposure and HLA in healthy donors. Using immunoSEQ multiplex PCR, the repertoire was profiled, and TCRdb retains in-frame clones only, with some absent. This sample has about 300,000 clones, with roughly 90% found just once. The J gene is TRBJ2-7, the V gene TRBV7-9; D gene ambiguous. This TCR derives from a woman aged 18-29 years in good health and CMV-seronegative. Sequenced sample: PBMCs. The CDR3 loop reads CASSSQQYNYEQYF. CDR3 in DNA: TGTGCCAGCAGCTCACAGCAGTATAACTACGAGCAGTACTTC.